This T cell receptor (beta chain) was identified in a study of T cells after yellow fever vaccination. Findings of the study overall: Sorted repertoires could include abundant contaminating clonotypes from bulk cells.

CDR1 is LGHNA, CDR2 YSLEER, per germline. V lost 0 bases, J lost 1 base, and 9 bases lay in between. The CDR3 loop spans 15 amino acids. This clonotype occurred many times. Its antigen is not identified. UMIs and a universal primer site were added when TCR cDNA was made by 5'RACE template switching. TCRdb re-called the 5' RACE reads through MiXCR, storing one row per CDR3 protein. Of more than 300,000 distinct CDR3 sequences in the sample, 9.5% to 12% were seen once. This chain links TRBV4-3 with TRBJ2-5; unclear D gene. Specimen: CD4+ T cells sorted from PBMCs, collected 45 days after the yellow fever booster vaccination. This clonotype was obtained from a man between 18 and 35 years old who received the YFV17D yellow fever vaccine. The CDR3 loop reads CASSQEGLRQETQYF. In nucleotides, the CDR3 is TGCGCCAGCAGCCAAGAGGGTCTACGCCAAGAGACCCAGTACTTC.